This TCR beta chain was recorded in a study of T cells in Graves' hyperthyroidism and ophthalmopathy. General study results and limits: Using 13 V-J features, a model discriminated ophthalmopathy from stable hyperthyroidism.

Germline lookup yields CDR1 SGHTA and CDR2 FQGNSA. CDR3 length equals 15 residues. Trimming cost V 3 bases and J 7 bases; bases outside gene matches: 10. This clonotype was detected many times. Its antigen is not known. The CDR3 regions of TCR beta were amplified from RNA transcripts. Carried out on the TCR CDR3, a first-round RT-PCR used the HTBI primer set. TCRdb reprocessed the multiplex PCR reads with MiXCR, giving one entry per CDR3 protein. The sample includes 700,000 to 950,000 distinct CDR3 sequences, under 45% of them seen just once. Based on clinical symptoms, serum thyroxine and TRAb, thyroid ultrasound and orbital computed tomography, diagnoses were reached. Using around 10 ml of fresh peripheral blood, PBMCs were prepared.

J is TRBJ1-2 and V is TRBV7-2; 8 bases align to TRBD1. Sample: blood. This sequence was found in a woman aged 40 to 55 with Graves' hyperthyroidism. CDR3 region: CASSFGQGRYGGYTF. As DNA, the CDR3 is TGTGCCAGCAGCTTCGGACAGGGACGATATGGTGGCTACACCTTC. The whole variable domain, remainder taken from reference TRBV7-2 and TRBJ1-2, is GAGVSQSPSNKVTEKGKDVELRCDPISGHTALYWYRQSLGQGLEFLIYFQGNSAPDKSGLPSDRFSAERTGGSVSTLTIQRTQQEDSAVYLCASSFGQGRYGGYTFGSGTRLTVV.